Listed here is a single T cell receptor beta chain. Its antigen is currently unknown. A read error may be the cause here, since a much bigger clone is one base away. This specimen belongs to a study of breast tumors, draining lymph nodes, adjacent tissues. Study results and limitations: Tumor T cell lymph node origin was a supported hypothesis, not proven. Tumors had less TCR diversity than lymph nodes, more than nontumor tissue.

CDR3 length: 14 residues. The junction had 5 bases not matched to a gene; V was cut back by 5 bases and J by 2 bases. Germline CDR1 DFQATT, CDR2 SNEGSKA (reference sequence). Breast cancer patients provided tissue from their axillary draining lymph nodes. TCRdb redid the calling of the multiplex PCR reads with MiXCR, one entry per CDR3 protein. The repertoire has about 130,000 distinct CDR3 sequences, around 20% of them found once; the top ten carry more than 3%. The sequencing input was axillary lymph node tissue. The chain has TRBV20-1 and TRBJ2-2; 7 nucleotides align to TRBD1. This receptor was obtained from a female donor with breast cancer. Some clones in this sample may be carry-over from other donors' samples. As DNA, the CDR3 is TGCAGTGCTGAGGCAGGGGGTAACACCGGGGAGCTGTTTTTT. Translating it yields CSAEAGGNTGELFF.